These T cell receptor beta chains were read from a single sample in a study of cytomegalovirus exposure and HLA in healthy donors. Profiled with immunoSEQ multiplex PCR; TCRdb holds only in-frame clones, not every one. The table includes roughly 130,000 clones, roughly four fifths detected once. The sample consisted of PBMCs. Receptors originate from a male donor in good health and CMV-seropositive. The CDR3 runs from the conserved cysteine through the conserved F or W. The D gene is left open where the match is weak. Only some rows state a clone size, as once, few, many or a class for expanded clones.

D | J | size | V | DNA | CDR3
- | TRBJ2-4 | - | TRBV27 | TGTGCCAGCCGGAGTCAGGGGCCCTACCGAAACATTCAGTACTTC | CASRSQGPYRNIQYF
- | TRBJ2-1 | - | TRBV28 | TGTGCCAGCAGTTCCGCGGGTGAGCAGTTCTTC | CASSSAGEQFF
- | TRBJ2-1 | - | TRBV4-2 | TGTGCCAGCAGCCAAGTATCGGCGGGACTCAATGAGCAGTTCTTC | CASSQVSAGLNEQFF
TRBD2 | TRBJ2-2 | - | TRBV4-1 | TGCGCCAGCAGCCAAGAGGTGGGGACTAGACACCCCGGGGAGCTGTTTTTT | CASSQEVGTRHPGELFF
- | TRBJ1-3 | - | TRBV7-2 | TGTGCCAGCAGCTTAGGTTGGGGGGAAGTTGGAAACACCATATATTTT | CASSLGWGEVGNTIYF
- | TRBJ1-2 | - | TRBV18 | TGTGCCAGCTCCTCGGGTGGTGGCTATGGCTACACCTTC | CASSSGGGYGYTF
TRBD2 | TRBJ2-1 | once | TRBV7-2 | TGTGCCAGCAGCTTAGAGGTTCTCGGACTAGCCGTCCATGAGCAGTTCTTC | CASSLEVLGLAVHEQFF
- | TRBJ1-1 | - | TRBV2 | TGTGCCAGCAGCGGACAGATGAACACTGAAGCTTTCTTT | CASSGQMNTEAFF
- | TRBJ1-3 | - | TRBV5-1 | TGCGCCAGCAGCTTGGCCCCAGGCCGCTCTGGAAACACCATATATTTT | CASSLAPGRSGNTIYF
TRBD2 | TRBJ2-1 | - | TRBV27 | TGTGCCAGCAGGGGACTAGCGGGATCCTACAATGAGCAGTTCTTC | CASRGLAGSYNEQFF